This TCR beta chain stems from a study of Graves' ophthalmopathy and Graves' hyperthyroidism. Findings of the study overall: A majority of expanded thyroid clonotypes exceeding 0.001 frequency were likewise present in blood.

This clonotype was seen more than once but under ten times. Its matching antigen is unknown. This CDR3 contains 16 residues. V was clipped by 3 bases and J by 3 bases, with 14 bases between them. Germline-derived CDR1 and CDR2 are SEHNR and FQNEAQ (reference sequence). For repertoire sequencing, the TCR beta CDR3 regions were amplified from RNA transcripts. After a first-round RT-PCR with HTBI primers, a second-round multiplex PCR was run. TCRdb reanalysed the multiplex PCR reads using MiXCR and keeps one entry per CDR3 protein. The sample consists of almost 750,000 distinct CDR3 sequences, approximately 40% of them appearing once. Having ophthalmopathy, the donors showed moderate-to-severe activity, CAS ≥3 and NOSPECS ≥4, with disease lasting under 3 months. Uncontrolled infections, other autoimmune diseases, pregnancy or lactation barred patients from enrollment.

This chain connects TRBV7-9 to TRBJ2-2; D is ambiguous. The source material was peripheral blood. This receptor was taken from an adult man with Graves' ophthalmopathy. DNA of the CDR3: TGTGCCAGCAGCTTTGCCCCAACCCAATACACCGGGGAGCTGTTTTTT. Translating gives CASSFAPTQYTGELFF.